Below, 24 T cell receptor beta chains from the same sample are listed, as sequenced in a study of T-cell reconstitution after alpha-beta-depleted transplantation in children. Unique molecular identifiers were built into the TCRbeta library. TCRdb passed the PCR reads through MiXCR, listing each CDR3 protein once. The data contain roughly 790,000 distinct CDR3 sequences, 15% to 20% of them singletons. The sample consisted of PBMCs, mostly from graft donor cells, taken 360 days after TCRalphabeta/CD19-depleted stem cell transplant. These receptors were obtained from a male patient between 5 and 17 years old who had a stem cell transplant for acute lymphoblastic leukemia, so the T cells may come from the graft donor.

This clonotype was picked up many times. The rearrangement joins TRBV5-1 to TRBJ2-3, with 8 positions matching TRBD2. Trimming at V came to 9 bases and at J to 4 bases, leaving 7 bases not matched to a gene. The CDR3 spans 13 residues. The germline gives CDR1 SGHRS, CDR2 YFSETQ. For the CDR3, the DNA is TGCGCCACCTCCTTAGCGGGACCAGATACGCAGTATTTT. Amino acids: CATSLAGPDTQYF. Full variable domain (outside the CDR3, taken from reference TRBV5-1 and TRBJ2-3): KAGVTQTPRYLIKTRGQQVTLSCSPISGHRSVSWYQQTPGQGLQFLFEYFSETQRNKGNFPGRFSGRQFSNSRSEMNVSTLELGDSALYLCATSLAGPDTQYFGPGTRLTVL.

This clonotype has ten or more counts. The CDR3 nucleotides are TGCAGCGTTCTCTGGGGCAGGGACGAGCAGTACTTC. Translation: CSVLWGRDEQYF. V and J are TRBV29-1 and TRBJ2-7, with TRBD1 as a possible D gene (5 bases). This CDR3 has 12 residues. Trimming shortened V by 5 bases and J by 5 bases, and 13 bases separated the two germline ends. Germline V gives CDR1 SQVTM, CDR2 ANQGSEA.

This clonotype occurred many times. For the CDR3, the DNA is TGCAGCGTTGAAACTCTCTTGACCGGGGAGCTGTTTTTT. Amino acids: CSVETLLTGELFF. The rearrangement links TRBV29-1 to TRBJ2-2; D is unclear. Looked up from germline, CDR1 is SQVTM and CDR2 is ANQGSEA. V was pared by 2 bases and J by 5 bases, with 9 bases between. The CDR3 runs 13 residues.

A few counts support this clonotype. The gene calls are TRBV9 and TRBJ1-5; D may be TRBD1 (5 bases). Trimming pared 4 bases from V and 5 bases from J, leaving 16 bases between. CDR1 is SGDLS, CDR2 YYNGEE, per germline. There are 15 residues in the CDR3. As DNA, the CDR3 is TGTGCCAGCAGCCGGCGTGACAGTCGCCATCAGCCCCAGCATTTT. Amino acid sequence: CASSRRDSRHQPQHF.

There are a few counts of this clonotype. V gene TRBV10-2 combines with J gene TRBJ2-1, with 8 nucleotides matching TRBD2. Germline V gene lookup returns CDR1 WSHSY and CDR2 SAAADI. The junction had 19 bases not matched to a gene; V was cut back by 6 bases and J by 0 bases. CDR3 length equals 20 residues. CDR3 in DNA: TGCGCCAGCAGCGGGACTAGGGGAAGACAAGGCGGGAGCTCCTACAATGAGCAGTTCTTC. Translation: CASSGTRGRQGGSSYNEQFF.

The chain joins TRBV10-3 to TRBJ2-7, with TRBD2 matching 9 bases. Germline V CDR1 and CDR2: ENHRY, SYGVKD. The CDR3 loop spans 17 amino acids. With 3 bases clipped from V and 3 bases from J, the junction kept 12 bases outside the gene matches. The CDR3 bases are TGTGCCATCAGTGAAAGGGAGACTAGCGGAAACTTCTACGAGCAGTACTTC. It codes for CAISERETSGNFYEQYF.

The chain links TRBV5-1 to TRBJ2-3; D ambiguous. There are 12 residues in the CDR3. Germline CDR1 and CDR2: SGHRS and YFSETQ. Trimming cost V 0 bases and J 7 bases, with 6 bases left between them. CDR3 amino acids: CASSLDVYTQYF. Here the CDR3 DNA reads TGCGCCAGCAGCTTGGACGTCTATACGCAGTATTTT.

V and J are TRBV7-7 and TRBJ2-1; 7 nucleotides agree with TRBD2. V was pared by 1 base and J by 10 bases, with 7 bases of the junction left unmatched. The CDR3 extends over 14 amino acids. Germline V gene data show CDR1 as SSHAT and CDR2 as FNYEAQ (reference sequence). The chain's CDR3 is CASSLEAGLVEQFF. The DNA for the CDR3 is TGTGCCAGCAGCTTAGAGGCAGGACTAGTCGAGCAGTTCTTC.

This chain links TRBV4-1 with TRBJ2-1, with TRBD2 matching over 9 bases. This CDR3 is built from 16 residues. CDR1 is MGHRA, CDR2 YSYEKL, per germline. The ends lost 4 bases at V and 8 bases at J; junction bases unmatched: 12. CDR3 residues: CASSRPSAGGIHEQFF. The CDR3 DNA reads TGCGCCAGCAGCCGGCCCAGTGCGGGAGGGATTCATGAGCAGTTCTTC.

The chain links TRBV5-6 to TRBJ2-1, with 8 bases identical to TRBD2. The CDR3 spans 17 residues. Germline assignment: CDR1 SGHDT and CDR2 YYEEEE. Trimming at V came to 4 bases and at J to 1 base, leaving 10 bases not matched to a gene. CDR3: CASSHVKVAGSYNEQFF. The DNA of the CDR3 is TGTGCCAGCAGCCATGTGAAGGTAGCGGGATCCTACAATGAGCAGTTCTTC.

The table lists this clonotype with many counts. The gene calls are TRBV6-4 and TRBJ2-1; 11 bases are shared with TRBD2. Germline V gene data show CDR1 as MRHNA and CDR2 as SNTAGT. The trim removed 2 bases at V and 4 bases at J, leaving 4 bases unmatched. CDR3 length equals 16 residues. Here the CDR3 DNA reads TGTGCCAGCAGTGACCGACTAGCGGGAACTTACAATGAGCAGTTCTTC. Translating gives CASSDRLAGTYNEQFF.

The chain couples TRBV7-8 to TRBJ2-2, with 8 bases aligning to TRBD2. CDR1 SGHVS and CDR2 FQNEAQ come from the germline V gene. The V segment lost 5 bases and the J segment 4 bases; nucleotides outside the gene matches: 9. CDR3 size: 16 residues. DNA for the CDR3: TGTGCCAGCAGCCAACCAGCGGGAGTCGGCACCGGGGAGCTGTTTTTT. Encoded protein: CASSQPAGVGTGELFF. The variable domain in full, with the rest retrieved from reference TRBV7-8 and TRBJ2-2, is GAGVSQSPRYKVAKRGQDVALRCDPISGHVSLFWYQQALGQGPEFLTYFQNEAQLDKSGLPSDRFFAERPEGSVSTLKIQRTQQEDSAVYLCASSQPAGVGTGELFFGEGSRLTVL.

The sample holds a few counts of this clonotype. V is TRBV20-1 and J is TRBJ1-6; D remains ambiguous. Germline CDR1 and CDR2: DFQATT and SNEGSKA (reference sequence). The V end lost 3 bases, the J end lost 0 bases, and 15 bases lay between the germline ends. This CDR3 is 17 amino acids long. The CDR3 sequence is CSARKIPTYSYNSPLHF. CDR3 nucleotides: TGCAGTGCTAGGAAGATCCCGACTTACTCCTATAATTCACCCCTCCACTTT.

This clonotype was detected only a few times. The rearrangement links TRBV4-1 to TRBJ2-5; D tentatively fits TRBD1 or TRBD2 (5 bases each). The CDR3 consists of 17 residues. In germline, CDR1 is MGHRA, CDR2 YSYEKL. Deletions cut 1 base from V and 3 bases from J, with 18 bases between. CDR3 sequence: CASSQGILAGTEETQYF. CDR3 nucleotides: TGCGCCAGCAGCCAAGGGATATTAGCCGGGACCGAAGAGACCCAGTACTTC.

The V gene is TRBV12-5, the J gene TRBJ2-2; the match to TRBD2 covers 7 bases. J lost 6 bases, V lost 0 bases, and 7 bases had no gene match. Germline values: CDR1 LGHNT, CDR2 FRNRAP. There are 16 residues in the CDR3. CDR3 in amino acids: CASGLVQRDGPGELFF. The CDR3 DNA reads as TGTGCTAGTGGTTTGGTCCAGCGGGACGGTCCCGGGGAGCTGTTTTTT.

This clonotype was picked up a small number of times. The V gene is TRBV7-3, the J gene TRBJ2-7; 7 nucleotides agree with TRBD1. The CDR3 is made up of 16 amino acids. V lost 1 base, J lost 2 bases, and 8 bases stayed unmatched. Germline CDR1 SGHTA, CDR2 FQGTGA. CDR3 region: CASSLMGGQVPYEQYF. CDR3 nucleotides: TGTGCCAGCAGCTTAATGGGCGGACAGGTTCCCTACGAGCAGTACTTC. Full variable domain (rest looked up from reference TRBV7-3 and TRBJ2-7): GAGVSQTPSNKVTEKGKYVELRCDPISGHTALYWYRQSLGQGPEFLIYFQGTGAADDSGLPNDRFFAVRPEGSVSTLKIQRTERGDSAVYLCASSLMGGQVPYEQYFGPGTRLTVT.

This clonotype was counted between two and nine times. Here the CDR3 reads CASSRTGEWTKNIQYF. CDR3 DNA sequence: TGTGCCAGCAGTCGAACAGGGGAATGGACCAAAAACATTCAGTACTTC. The gene calls are TRBV28 and TRBJ2-4, with 7 bases matching TRBD1. V shed 5 bases, J shed 2 bases, and the junction held 9 bases outside the gene matches. Germline loops: CDR1 MDHEN, CDR2 SYDVKM. This CDR3 has 16 residues.

This clonotype was seen more than once but under ten times. This sequence joins TRBV5-5 and TRBJ1-5, with TRBD1 matching over 9 bases. Losses at the gene ends were 4 bases for V and 3 bases for J; bases not matched to a gene: 5. Germline CDR1 is SGHKS and CDR2 is YYEKEE (reference sequence). The CDR3 has 15 residues. CDR3 in amino acids: CASSPGTGSNQPQHF. CDR3 nucleotides: TGTGCCAGCAGCCCGGGGACAGGGTCCAATCAGCCCCAGCATTTT.

The chain couples TRBV29-1 to TRBJ2-5, with 9 positions matching TRBD2. The germline V gene encodes CDR1 SQVTM and CDR2 ANQGSEA. With V trimmed by 3 bases and J by 4 bases, 24 bases remained unmatched. This CDR3 contains 20 residues. CDR3 bases: TGCAGCGTTGATCGGAGGGCCTTCCAGGGTAGCGGGAGAGGCAGAGAGACCCAGTACTTC. Translating gives CSVDRRAFQGSGRGRETQYF.

The gene calls are TRBV18 and TRBJ2-1; D could derive from TRBD1 or TRBD2 (5 bases each). With 4 bases removed from V and 4 bases from J, the gap between germline ends came to 14 bases. The CDR3 has 15 residues. From germline, CDR1 is KGHSH and CDR2 LQKENI. The CDR3 coding sequence is TGTGCCAGCTCACGGGACGAGCAGCAATACAATGAGCAGTTCTTC. Its translation: CASSRDEQQYNEQFF.

This sequence joins TRBV12-3 or TRBV12-4 and TRBJ1-2; D might be TRBD1 (6 bases). This CDR3 has 13 residues. V lost 6 bases and J 8 bases, leaving 16 bases between the germline ends. The CDR3 DNA is TGTGCCAGCAGAACAGGGACGGGCTACGGCTACACCTTC. Its protein product is CASRTGTGYGYTF.

This chain joins TRBV9 and TRBJ2-7; the D gene could be TRBD1 or TRBD2 (5 bases each). The CDR3 consists of 15 residues. V lost 0 bases and J 2 bases, leaving 12 bases between the germline ends. Germline V CDR1 and CDR2: SGDLS, YYNGEE. The CDR3 DNA is TGTGCCAGCAGCGTAGGGGGAGACAGCCCCTACGAGCAGTACTTC. Amino acid sequence: CASSVGGDSPYEQYF.

This clonotype was observed many times. V usage is TRBV10-3 and J usage is TRBJ2-7; maybe TRBD1 (6 bases). Trimming removed 4 bases at V and 2 bases at J, with 18 bases between. This CDR3 has 16 residues. CDR1 and CDR2 from the germline V gene are ENHRY and SYGVKD. Written as DNA, the CDR3 is TGTGCCATCAGTGGCGGCTTGGGGGCCGGAGCCTACGAGCAGTACTTC. The encoded protein is CAISGGLGAGAYEQYF.

A few counts support this clonotype. The chain joins TRBV9 to TRBJ2-1; the D call may be TRBD1 or TRBD2 (5 bases each). The CDR3 has 14 amino acids. V was cut by 3 bases and J by 7 bases, with 14 bases left in between. Germline V gene sequence: CDR1 SGDLS, CDR2 YYNGEE. Here the CDR3 reads CASSARGGRNEQFF. The CDR3 DNA sequence: TGTGCCAGCAGCGCCCGGGGCGGGCGGAATGAGCAGTTCTTC.